This TCR beta chain was sequenced in a study of cytomegalovirus exposure and HLA in healthy donors. Germline V gene sequence: CDR1 MNHEY, CDR2 SMNVEV (reference sequence). CDR3 size: 14 residues. After removal of 8 bases from V and 5 bases from J, the junction contained 10 bases not matched to a gene. This PCR relied on a set of 60 Vbeta primers and 13 Jbeta primers. The table came from immunoSEQ multiplex PCR; TCRdb's copy has only in-frame clones and leaves some out. The data hold 100,000 to 150,000 clones, with around three quarters observed a single time. The gene calls are TRBV27 and TRBJ2-7; 9 bases align to TRBD2. Specimen: PBMCs. The clonotype originates from a female donor in good health and CMV-seronegative. The CDR3 region has the DNA TGTGCCAGCGGCCGGGGGGGACTAGCACACGAGCAGTACTTC. As protein: CASGRGGLAHEQYF.